This T cell receptor (beta chain) was recorded in a study of blood T cell repertoires in COVID-19. Germline V gene data show CDR1 as KGHDR and CDR2 as SFDVKD. This CDR3 spans 15 amino acids. V shed 5 bases and J shed 0 bases, with 10 bases lying between them. Generated by immunoSEQ multiplex PCR, the TCRdb table keeps only in-frame clones and is missing some. The table records about 140,000 clones, approximately 85% of them present only once. The V and J genes are TRBV24-1 and TRBJ2-1; D is unresolved. Source material: peripheral blood. The receptor comes from a middle-aged man with acute or convalescent COVID-19. The DNA for the CDR3 is TGTGCCACCAGTGCGGTAGCCGGCTCCTACAATGAGCAGTTCTTC. Residues: CATSAVAGSYNEQFF.